This is a list of T cell receptor beta chains from one sample in a study of siplizumab effects on memory and regulatory T cells. Libraries were prepared by immunoSEQ multiplex PCR; TCRdb keeps only in-frame clonotypes and omits some of them. The sample records about 120,000 clones, around 94% being singletons. Source material: non-Treg CD4+ T cells sorted from blood. Every receptor here comes from a human donor in good health. The CDR3 runs from the conserved cysteine through the conserved F or W. Each record gives: CDR3 length, clone size, J gene, D gene, V gene, CDR3 DNA, CDR3 protein. D genes are given only for firm matches. Clone size is shown for a subset of rows, as once, few, many or a class of expanded clone.

len: 14
abundance: once
j_gene: TRBJ1-1
d_gene: -
v_gene: TRBV7-9
CDR3nt: TGTGCCAGCAGCCCCCGCGCGAGACATCAAGAAGCTTTCTTT
CDR3aa: CASSPRARHQEAFF

len: 11
abundance: -
j_gene: TRBJ1-2
d_gene: TRBD1
v_gene: TRBV5-1
CDR3nt: TGCGCCAGCAGAGGGGGCGCGGGCTACACCTTC
CDR3aa: CASRGGAGYTF

len: 14
abundance: -
j_gene: TRBJ1-1
d_gene: -
v_gene: TRBV5-1
CDR3nt: TGCGCCAGCAGCTCCGGCTATGTGAACACTGAAGCTTTCTTT
CDR3aa: CASSSGYVNTEAFF

len: 15
abundance: -
j_gene: TRBJ2-5
d_gene: -
v_gene: TRBV18
CDR3nt: TGTGCCAGCTCACCCAACCGGGGGACGCAAGAGACCCAGTACTTC
CDR3aa: CASSPNRGTQETQYF

len: 15
abundance: -
j_gene: TRBJ2-5
d_gene: -
v_gene: TRBV4-1
CDR3nt: TGCGCCAGCAGCCAAGATTGGGAGGGGGCGAAGACCCAGTACTTC
CDR3aa: CASSQDWEGAKTQYF

len: 17
abundance: -
j_gene: TRBJ2-3
d_gene: TRBD1
v_gene: TRBV25-1
CDR3nt: TGTGCCAGCCCTACAGGGGGCTGCTTTCCATGCACAGATACGCAGTATTTT
CDR3aa: CASPTGGCFPCTDTQYF

len: 13
abundance: -
j_gene: TRBJ2-7
d_gene: TRBD1
v_gene: TRBV7-9
CDR3nt: TGTGCCAGCAGCCGGGACAGCAACTACGAGCAGTACTTC
CDR3aa: CASSRDSNYEQYF

len: 14
abundance: -
j_gene: TRBJ2-5
d_gene: TRBD1
v_gene: TRBV4-1
CDR3nt: TGCGCCAGCAGCCTTCGGACAGGGGGAGAGACCCAGTACTTC
CDR3aa: CASSLRTGGETQYF

len: 15
abundance: -
j_gene: TRBJ1-2
d_gene: -
v_gene: TRBV7-9
CDR3nt: TGTGCCAGCACCAACAGGTCCAGGATTAACTATGGCTACACCTTC
CDR3aa: CASTNRSRINYGYTF

len: 13
abundance: -
j_gene: TRBJ2-7
d_gene: -
v_gene: TRBV11-3
CDR3nt: TGTGCCAGCAGCTTAACTACCGACTACGAGCAGTACTTC
CDR3aa: CASSLTTDYEQYF

len: 14
abundance: -
j_gene: TRBJ1-1
d_gene: TRBD1
v_gene: TRBV7-9
CDR3nt: TGTGCCAGCAGCTTAGGACAGGGAAGAATTGAAGCTTTCTTT
CDR3aa: CASSLGQGRIEAFF

len: 17
abundance: -
j_gene: TRBJ2-2
d_gene: TRBD2
v_gene: TRBV10-3
CDR3nt: TGTGCCATCAGTGAGTGGCGAGCGGGAGGGCCCACCGGGGAGCTGTTTTTT
CDR3aa: CAISEWRAGGPTGELFF

len: 14
abundance: -
j_gene: TRBJ2-7
d_gene: -
v_gene: TRBV2
CDR3nt: TGTGCCAGCAGTGAAACCCTCCTGGCGGGAGAGCAGTACTTC
CDR3aa: CASSETLLAGEQYF

len: 15
abundance: -
j_gene: TRBJ1-2
d_gene: -
v_gene: TRBV7-9
CDR3nt: TGTGCCAGCAGCTTAGCACTGTATACTAACTATGGCTACACCTTC
CDR3aa: CASSLALYTNYGYTF

len: 12
abundance: -
j_gene: TRBJ1-2
d_gene: -
v_gene: TRBV29-1
CDR3nt: TGCAGCGCTCAGTCAGATAACTATGGCTACACCTTC
CDR3aa: CSAQSDNYGYTF

len: 16
abundance: -
j_gene: TRBJ2-1
d_gene: TRBD2
v_gene: TRBV19
CDR3nt: TGTGCCAGTAGCACTCTACTAGCGGGGGGGCCCGGTGAGCAGTTCTTC
CDR3aa: CASSTLLAGGPGEQFF

len: 14
abundance: -
j_gene: TRBJ2-5
d_gene: -
v_gene: TRBV2
CDR3nt: TGTGCCAGCAGTGAAACTGACAGTCAAGAGACCCAGTACTTC
CDR3aa: CASSETDSQETQYF

len: 19
abundance: -
j_gene: TRBJ1-5
d_gene: TRBD1
v_gene: TRBV18
CDR3nt: TGTGCCAGCTCACAAAATAGGGGGAGTACCGGGACAGGGTTTCAGCCCCAGCATTTT
CDR3aa: CASSQNRGSTGTGFQPQHF

len: 12
abundance: -
j_gene: TRBJ2-5
d_gene: -
v_gene: TRBV7-9
CDR3nt: TGTGCCAGCAGCTTCATGGCCGGACTCCAGTACTTC
CDR3aa: CASSFMAGLQYF

len: 13
abundance: -
j_gene: TRBJ2-5
d_gene: -
v_gene: TRBV11-2
CDR3nt: TGTGCCAGCAGCTTGAACGTTTTGGAGACCCAGTACTTC
CDR3aa: CASSLNVLETQYF

len: 14
abundance: -
j_gene: TRBJ2-5
d_gene: -
v_gene: TRBV7-3
CDR3nt: TGTGCCAGCAGCTTAAATGGGGGGCAGGAGACCCAGTACTTC
CDR3aa: CASSLNGGQETQYF

len: 15
abundance: -
j_gene: TRBJ2-7
d_gene: TRBD2
v_gene: TRBV5-5
CDR3nt: TGTGCCAGCAGCTTGTCCAATAGCGGGTCTTACGAGCAGTACTTC
CDR3aa: CASSLSNSGSYEQYF

len: 13
abundance: -
j_gene: TRBJ1-2
d_gene: -
v_gene: TRBV10-2
CDR3nt: TGCGCCAGCAGTGAGTCTTTGGCTAATGGCTACACCTTC
CDR3aa: CASSESLANGYTF

len: 15
abundance: few
j_gene: TRBJ2-3
d_gene: TRBD1
v_gene: TRBV2
CDR3nt: TGTGCCAGCAGCAAGACAGGGACGAGCACAGATACGCAGTATTTT
CDR3aa: CASSKTGTSTDTQYF

len: 14
abundance: -
j_gene: TRBJ1-4
d_gene: TRBD1
v_gene: TRBV10-3
CDR3nt: TGTGCCATCAGTGGACAGGGGAGTACTGAAAAACTGTTTTTT
CDR3aa: CAISGQGSTEKLFF

len: 15
abundance: -
j_gene: TRBJ1-6
d_gene: -
v_gene: TRBV29-1
CDR3nt: TGCAGCGTCAAAACAGCCAGCTCCTATAATTCACCCCTCCACTTT
CDR3aa: CSVKTASSYNSPLHF

len: 15
abundance: -
j_gene: TRBJ2-7
d_gene: TRBD2
v_gene: TRBV11-2
CDR3nt: TGTGCCAGCAGCTTAAATCGGGGGGATTACTACGAGCAGTACTTC
CDR3aa: CASSLNRGDYYEQYF

len: 15
abundance: -
j_gene: TRBJ1-2
d_gene: -
v_gene: TRBV21-1
CDR3nt: TGTGCCAGCAGCAAAGTCGTCGGGGCGATCTATGGCTACACCTTC
CDR3aa: CASSKVVGAIYGYTF

len: 14
abundance: -
j_gene: TRBJ1-3
d_gene: -
v_gene: TRBV2
CDR3nt: TGTGCCAGCCGGGCCACTGACTCTGGAAACACCATATATTTT
CDR3aa: CASRATDSGNTIYF

len: 21
abundance: -
j_gene: TRBJ1-6
d_gene: -
v_gene: TRBV4-1
CDR3nt: TGCGCCAGCAGCCAAGGATCCTCCCAGGGACTTATAGGATCCTATAATTCACCCCTCCACTTT
CDR3aa: CASSQGSSQGLIGSYNSPLHF

len: 13
abundance: few
j_gene: TRBJ1-1
d_gene: -
v_gene: TRBV29-1
CDR3nt: TGCAGCGTTGGACTATCGGGACATGCTGAAGCTTTCTTT
CDR3aa: CSVGLSGHAEAFF

len: 16
abundance: -
j_gene: TRBJ2-1
d_gene: TRBD2
v_gene: TRBV5-1
CDR3nt: TGCGCCAGCAGCAAGGGGACTAGCGGGCAGAGGAATGAGCAGTTCTTC
CDR3aa: CASSKGTSGQRNEQFF

len: 15
abundance: -
j_gene: TRBJ1-4
d_gene: TRBD1
v_gene: TRBV7-3
CDR3nt: TGTGCCAGCAGCCCCACAGGGGCGGCTAATGAAAAACTGTTTTTT
CDR3aa: CASSPTGAANEKLFF

len: 13
abundance: -
j_gene: TRBJ2-7
d_gene: -
v_gene: TRBV19
CDR3nt: TGTGCCAGTAACGTGGCCTTATCCTACGAGCAGTACTTC
CDR3aa: CASNVALSYEQYF

len: 15
abundance: -
j_gene: TRBJ2-5
d_gene: -
v_gene: TRBV7-2
CDR3nt: TGTGCCAGCAGCTTAGCGCTTGGTGGTCGGGAGACCCAGTACTTC
CDR3aa: CASSLALGGRETQYF

len: 14
abundance: -
j_gene: TRBJ2-3
d_gene: -
v_gene: TRBV11-1
CDR3nt: TGTGCCAGCATGGACGGTTCTAGCACAGATACGCAGTATTTT
CDR3aa: CASMDGSSTDTQYF

len: 16
abundance: -
j_gene: TRBJ2-5
d_gene: TRBD2
v_gene: TRBV11-3
CDR3nt: TGTGCCAGCAGCCGAGGACTAGCGGGCTTCCAAGAGACCCAGTACTTC
CDR3aa: CASSRGLAGFQETQYF

len: 15
abundance: -
j_gene: TRBJ2-7
d_gene: TRBD1
v_gene: TRBV7-6
CDR3nt: TGTGCCAGCAGCGCTCCGGGACAGGGCCCCTACGAGCAGTACTTC
CDR3aa: CASSAPGQGPYEQYF

len: 14
abundance: -
j_gene: TRBJ2-7
d_gene: TRBD1
v_gene: TRBV15
CDR3nt: TGTGCCACCAGCGGGTCTACAGGGGACAACGAGCAGTACTTC
CDR3aa: CATSGSTGDNEQYF

len: 14
abundance: -
j_gene: TRBJ2-7
d_gene: TRBD2
v_gene: TRBV10-3
CDR3nt: TGTGCCATTCGAAGACTAGCGGACTCCTACGAGCAGTACTTC
CDR3aa: CAIRRLADSYEQYF

len: 17
abundance: -
j_gene: TRBJ1-5
d_gene: -
v_gene: TRBV7-8
CDR3nt: TGTGCCAGCAGCTTAGCGAAGGGGGGTGGGGGCAATCAGCCCCAGCATTTT
CDR3aa: CASSLAKGGGGNQPQHF

len: 16
abundance: once
j_gene: TRBJ2-5
d_gene: -
v_gene: TRBV5-6
CDR3nt: TGTGCCAGCAGCTTGATACATGAGGGGGTGCGAGAGACCCAGTACTTC
CDR3aa: CASSLIHEGVRETQYF

len: 13
abundance: -
j_gene: TRBJ1-1
d_gene: -
v_gene: TRBV5-1
CDR3nt: TGCGCCAGCAGCTTGGACATGAACACTGAAGCTTTCTTT
CDR3aa: CASSLDMNTEAFF

len: 14
abundance: -
j_gene: TRBJ1-2
d_gene: TRBD1
v_gene: TRBV5-4
CDR3nt: TGTGCCAGCAGCTTGGGGCCAGGGGGTGGCGGCTACACCTTC
CDR3aa: CASSLGPGGGGYTF

len: 18
abundance: -
j_gene: TRBJ2-3
d_gene: -
v_gene: TRBV18
CDR3nt: TGTGCCAGCTCAAAGATCGCTTCGTCCCATACTGAAACAGATACGCAGTATTTT
CDR3aa: CASSKIASSHTETDTQYF

len: 16
abundance: -
j_gene: TRBJ2-6
d_gene: -
v_gene: TRBV2
CDR3nt: TGTGCCGAGTCACCCTTTGTGGGATCTGGGGCCAACGTCCTGACTTTC
CDR3aa: CAESPFVGSGANVLTF

len: 14
abundance: once
j_gene: TRBJ2-3
d_gene: TRBD1
v_gene: TRBV6-1
CDR3nt: TGTGCCAGCAGTGAAGGACAGGGCCCAGATACGCAGTATTTT
CDR3aa: CASSEGQGPDTQYF